The T cell receptor beta chain described here comes from a study of blood T cells in healthy people across ages. A few counts support this clonotype. The target antigen is unknown. Per the germline V gene, CDR1 is SEHNR and CDR2 is FQNEAQ (reference sequence). The CDR3 spans 13 residues. The germline V and J ends were trimmed by 5 bases and 4 bases, with 11 bases remaining between them. Together with a sample-barcoded 5' primer, a J-beta primer mix was included in a second PCR lasting roughly 6 to 12 cycles. Each TCR beta cDNA got a 12-nucleotide random molecular identifier. TCRdb independently ran MiXCR on the 5' RACE reads; one entry per CDR3 protein. The sample consists of about 640,000 distinct CDR3 sequences, roughly 50% of them appearing once. Findings of the study overall: Unsorted PBMCs prevented conclusive naive versus antigen-experienced comparison. Older individuals had lower TCR beta diversity per million T cells (the decline was roughly linear).

The V and J genes are TRBV7-9 and TRBJ1-2; D might be TRBD1 (6 bases). Input material: blood. The source is a man in his sixties in good health. In DNA form, the CDR3 reads TGTGCCAGCAGCGGCGACAGGACCTATGGCTACACCTTC. Protein product: CASSGDRTYGYTF.